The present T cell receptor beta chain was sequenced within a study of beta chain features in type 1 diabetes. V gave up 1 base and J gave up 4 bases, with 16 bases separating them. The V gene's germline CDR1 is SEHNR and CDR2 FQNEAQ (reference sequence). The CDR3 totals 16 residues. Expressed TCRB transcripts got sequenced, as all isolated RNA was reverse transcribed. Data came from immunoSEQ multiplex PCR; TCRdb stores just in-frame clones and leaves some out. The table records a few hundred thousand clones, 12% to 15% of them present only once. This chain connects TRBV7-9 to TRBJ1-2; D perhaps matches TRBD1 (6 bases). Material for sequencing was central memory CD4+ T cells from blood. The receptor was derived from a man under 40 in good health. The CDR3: CASSLGVATGVYGYTF. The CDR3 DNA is TGTGCCAGCAGCTTAGGAGTAGCGACAGGAGTCTATGGCTACACCTTC.